What follows are 2 T cell receptor beta chains derived from one specimen sequenced in a study of graft-versus-host responses after intestinal transplantation. The repertoire was sequenced with immunoSEQ multiplex PCR; TCRdb's copy has only in-frame clones and lacks some. This sample yields some 45,000 clones, of which around nine tenths are seen a single time; about 4.6% belongs to the top ten. The sample consisted of PBMCs, taken 524 days after transplant. Receptors originate from a human patient who received an intestinal transplant, so some T cells may come from the graft donor.

This clone came up a few times. J is TRBJ1-5 and V is TRBV30, with D possibly TRBD1 on 6 matching bases. Trimming removed 2 bases from V and 1 base from J, with 12 bases in between. Germline V lookup: CDR1 GTSNPN, CDR2 SVGIG (reference sequence). The CDR3 totals 15 residues. The CDR3 nucleotides read TGTGCCTGGAGTCCCCAGGGGAGGAGCAATCAGCCCCAGCATTTT. Its protein is CAWSPQGRSNQPQHF.

The rearrangement links TRBV7-8 to TRBJ2-6, with unresolved D. This CDR3 is 15 amino acids long. Germline V CDR1 and CDR2: SGHVS, FQNEAQ. V shed 8 bases and J shed 2 bases, with 13 bases lying between them. In nucleotides, the CDR3 is TGTGCCAGCCGGAGTAGGGAAGCTGGGGCCAACGTCCTGACTTTC. Its translation: CASRSREAGANVLTF.